This T cell receptor beta chain appears in the sequencing data of a study of regulatory T cells in long-lasting Graves disease. About the study: Freshly diagnosed Graves' patients had used antithyroid drugs for under 3 months. General study findings and limits: Clonotypes that were public and shared totalled roughly 3,000 in persistent patients versus over 800 in new patients.

Arm-PCR with iRepertoire HTBI primers amplified the CDR3 regions for these TCR beta libraries. One entry per CDR3 protein results from TCRdb running MiXCR on the multiplex PCR reads. The table has 390,000 or so distinct CDR3 sequences, around 11% seen once. The time point: newly diagnosed GD, antithyroid drugs for less than 3 months. Researchers made the TCR library from RNA that was extracted from PBMCs. This clonotype was picked up a small number of times. Its specificity is not known. One base away lies a much larger clone, so this may be a sequencing read error. Germline CDR1 reads LGHNT; CDR2 reads FRNRAP. Trimming cost V 0 bases and J 4 bases; bases outside gene matches: 7. The CDR3 is 17 amino acids. The data also belong to a second study, concerning T cells in Graves' hyperthyroidism and ophthalmopathy.

The sequences come from peripheral blood mononuclear cells (PBMCs), collected at new diagnosis, from a patient treated with antithyroid drugs. The chain couples TRBV12-5 to TRBJ2-3, with TRBD2 identical over 10 bases. This TCR was recovered from a woman between 18 and 29 years old with Graves disease. This CDR3 reads CASGLVLKTSGSDTQYF. In DNA, the CDR3 is TGTGCTAGTGGTTTGGTACTGAAGACTAGCGGGTCAGATACGCAGTATTTT.